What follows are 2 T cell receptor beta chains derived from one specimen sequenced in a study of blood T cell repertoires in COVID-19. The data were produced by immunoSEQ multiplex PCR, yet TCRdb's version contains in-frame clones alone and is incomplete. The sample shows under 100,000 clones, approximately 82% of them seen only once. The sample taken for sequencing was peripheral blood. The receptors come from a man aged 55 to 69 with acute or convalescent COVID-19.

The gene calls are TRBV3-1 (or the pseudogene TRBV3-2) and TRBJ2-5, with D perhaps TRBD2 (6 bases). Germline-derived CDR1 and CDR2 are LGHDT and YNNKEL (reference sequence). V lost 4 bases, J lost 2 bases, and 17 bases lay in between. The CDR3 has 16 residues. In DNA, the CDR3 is TGTGCCAGCAGCCGCCCCTACGGGACTGCACAAGAGACCCAGTACTTC. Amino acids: CASSRPYGTAQETQYF.

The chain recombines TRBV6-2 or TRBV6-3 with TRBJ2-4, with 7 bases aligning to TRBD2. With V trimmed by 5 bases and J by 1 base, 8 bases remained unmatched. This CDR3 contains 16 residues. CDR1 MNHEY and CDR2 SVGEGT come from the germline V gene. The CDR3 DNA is TGTGCCAGCAGTCTGGGAGGGGAGGGGGCCAAAAACATTCAGTACTTC. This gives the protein CASSLGGEGAKNIQYF.